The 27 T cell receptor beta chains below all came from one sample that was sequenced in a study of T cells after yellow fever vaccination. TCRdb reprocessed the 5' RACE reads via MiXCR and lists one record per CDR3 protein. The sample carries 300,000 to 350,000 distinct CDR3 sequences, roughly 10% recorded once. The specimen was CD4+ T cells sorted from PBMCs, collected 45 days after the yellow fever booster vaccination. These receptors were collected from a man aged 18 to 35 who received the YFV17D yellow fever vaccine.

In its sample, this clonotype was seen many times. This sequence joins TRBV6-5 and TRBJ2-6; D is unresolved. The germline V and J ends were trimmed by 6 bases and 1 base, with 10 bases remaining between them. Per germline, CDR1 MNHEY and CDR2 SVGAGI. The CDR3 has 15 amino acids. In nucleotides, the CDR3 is TGTGCCAGCAGCCCCCGTCGGTCTGGGGCCAACGTCCTGACTTTC. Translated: CASSPRRSGANVLTF.

DNA of the CDR3: TGTGCCAGCAGTTATGACGGCAATCAGCCCCAGCATTTT. Translation: CASSYDGNQPQHF. V and J are TRBV6-5 and TRBJ1-5; D ambiguous. The CDR3 runs 13 residues. The germline CDR1 and CDR2 sequences are MNHEY and SVGAGI. V was clipped by 3 bases and J by 2 bases, with 5 bases between them.

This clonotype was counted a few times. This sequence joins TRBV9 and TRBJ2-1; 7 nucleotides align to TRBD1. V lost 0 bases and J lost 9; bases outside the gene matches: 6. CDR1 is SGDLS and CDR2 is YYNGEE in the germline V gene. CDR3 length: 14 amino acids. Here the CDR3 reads CASSVVRGPGEQFF. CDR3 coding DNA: TGTGCCAGCAGCGTAGTAAGGGGGCCTGGTGAGCAGTTCTTC.

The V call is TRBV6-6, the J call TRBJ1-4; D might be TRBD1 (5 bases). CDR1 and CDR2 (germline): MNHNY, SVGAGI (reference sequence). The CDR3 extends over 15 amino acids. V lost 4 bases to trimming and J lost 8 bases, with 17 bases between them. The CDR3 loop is CASSSSGGDGEKLFF. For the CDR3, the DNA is TGTGCCAGCAGTTCCTCGGGGGGGGATGGGGAAAAACTGTTTTTT.

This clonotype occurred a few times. CDR3 nucleotides: TGTGCCAGCAGCCAGGGATGGAGCGGGGGGACTGAGCAGTTCTTC. Its protein product is CASSQGWSGGTEQFF. The gene calls are TRBV3-1 and TRBJ2-1, with 9 bases that match TRBD2. The CDR3 extends over 15 amino acids. Germline CDR1 reads LGHDT; CDR2 reads YNNKEL (reference sequence). The junction had 9 bases not matched to a gene; V was cut back by 3 bases and J by 9 bases.

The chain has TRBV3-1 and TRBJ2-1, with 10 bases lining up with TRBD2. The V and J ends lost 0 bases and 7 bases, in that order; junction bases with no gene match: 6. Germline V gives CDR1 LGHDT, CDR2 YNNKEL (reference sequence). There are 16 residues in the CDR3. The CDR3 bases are TGTGCCAGCAGCCAAGATCTGGCTAGCGGGGGAAATGAGCAGTTCTTC. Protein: CASSQDLASGGNEQFF.

CDR3 loop: CASSTRQAENEKLFF. The CDR3 DNA is TGTGCCAGTAGTACTCGACAGGCGGAGAATGAAAAACTGTTTTTT. V and J are TRBV19 and TRBJ1-4; a weak D match, TRBD1 (6 bases). The V end lost 4 bases, the J end lost 5 bases, and 14 bases lay between the germline ends. This CDR3 region has 15 residues. Germline V gene data show CDR1 as LNHDA and CDR2 as SQIVND (reference sequence).

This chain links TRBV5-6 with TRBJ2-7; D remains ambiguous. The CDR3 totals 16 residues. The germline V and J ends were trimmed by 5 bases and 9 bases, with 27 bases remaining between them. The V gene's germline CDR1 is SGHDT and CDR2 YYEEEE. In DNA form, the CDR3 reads TGTGCCAGCAGTGAGGATCCGAGGTGGGGTCCTAGGCGGCAGTACGTC. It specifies CASSEDPRWGPRRQYV.

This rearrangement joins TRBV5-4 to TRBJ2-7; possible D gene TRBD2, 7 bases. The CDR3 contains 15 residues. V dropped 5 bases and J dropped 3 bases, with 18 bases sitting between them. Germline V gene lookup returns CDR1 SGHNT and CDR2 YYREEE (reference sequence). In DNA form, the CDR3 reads TGTGCCAGCAGTCCTCGGGGGGCTGAGGACTACGAGCAGTACTTC. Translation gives CASSPRGAEDYEQYF.

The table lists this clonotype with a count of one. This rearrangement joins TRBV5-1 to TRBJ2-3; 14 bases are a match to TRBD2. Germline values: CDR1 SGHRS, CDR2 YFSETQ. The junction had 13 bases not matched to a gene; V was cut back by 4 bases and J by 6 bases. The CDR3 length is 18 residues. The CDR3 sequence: CASSVSGTSGGLTDTQYF. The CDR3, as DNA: TGCGCCAGCAGCGTCTCCGGGACTAGCGGGGGACTCACGGATACGCAGTATTTT.

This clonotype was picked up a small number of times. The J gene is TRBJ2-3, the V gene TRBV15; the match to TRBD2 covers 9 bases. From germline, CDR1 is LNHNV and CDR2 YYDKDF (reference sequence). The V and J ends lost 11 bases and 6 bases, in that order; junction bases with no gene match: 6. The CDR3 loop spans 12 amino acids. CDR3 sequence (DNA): TGTGCCGTTAGCGGGGGCCAGGATACGCAGTATTTT. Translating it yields CAVSGGQDTQYF.

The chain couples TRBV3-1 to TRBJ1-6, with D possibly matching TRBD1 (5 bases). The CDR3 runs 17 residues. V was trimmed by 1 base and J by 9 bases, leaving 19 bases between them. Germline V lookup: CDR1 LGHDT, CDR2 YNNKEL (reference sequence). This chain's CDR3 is CASSQGGWGTRASPLHF. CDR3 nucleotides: TGTGCCAGCAGCCAAGGAGGATGGGGCACGAGAGCTTCACCCCTCCACTTT.

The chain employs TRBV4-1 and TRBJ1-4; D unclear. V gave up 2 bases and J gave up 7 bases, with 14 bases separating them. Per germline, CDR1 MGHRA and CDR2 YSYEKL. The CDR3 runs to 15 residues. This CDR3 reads CASSQPAGRSEKLFF. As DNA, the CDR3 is TGCGCCAGCAGCCAACCCGCGGGGAGGAGTGAAAAACTGTTTTTT.

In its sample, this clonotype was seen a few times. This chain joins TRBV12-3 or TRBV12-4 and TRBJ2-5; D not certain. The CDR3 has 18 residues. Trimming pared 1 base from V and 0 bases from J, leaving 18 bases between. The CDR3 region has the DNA TGTGCCAGCAGTTTAGGCAGACGGGCCACCTCGTACCAAGAGACCCAGTACTTC. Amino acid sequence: CASSLGRRATSYQETQYF.

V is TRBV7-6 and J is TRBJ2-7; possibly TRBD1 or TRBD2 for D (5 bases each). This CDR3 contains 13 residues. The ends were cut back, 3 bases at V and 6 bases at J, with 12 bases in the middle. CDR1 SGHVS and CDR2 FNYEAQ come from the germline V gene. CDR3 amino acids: CASSLVHGGEQYV. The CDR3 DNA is TGTGCCAGCAGCTTGGTCCATGGGGGCGAGCAGTACGTC.

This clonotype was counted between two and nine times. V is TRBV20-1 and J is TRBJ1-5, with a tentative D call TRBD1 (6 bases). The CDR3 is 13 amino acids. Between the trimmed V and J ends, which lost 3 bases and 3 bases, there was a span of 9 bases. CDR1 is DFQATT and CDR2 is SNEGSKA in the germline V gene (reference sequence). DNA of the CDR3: TGCAGTGCTAGGACAGGCGTCAATCAGCCCCAGCATTTT. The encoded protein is CSARTGVNQPQHF.

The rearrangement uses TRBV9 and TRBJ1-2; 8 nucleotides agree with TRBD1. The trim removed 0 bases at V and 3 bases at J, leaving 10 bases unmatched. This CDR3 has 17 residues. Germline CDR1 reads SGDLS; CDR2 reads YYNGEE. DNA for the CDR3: TGTGCCAGCAGCGTAGACCCGCTAGGACAGGGCCACTATGGCTACACCTTC. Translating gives CASSVDPLGQGHYGYTF. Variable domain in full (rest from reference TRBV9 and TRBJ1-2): DSGVTQTPKHLITATGQRVTLRCSPRSGDLSVYWYQQSLDQGLQFLIQYYNGEERAKGNILERFSAQQFPDLHSELNLSSLELGDSALYFCASSVDPLGQGHYGYTFGSGTRLTVV.

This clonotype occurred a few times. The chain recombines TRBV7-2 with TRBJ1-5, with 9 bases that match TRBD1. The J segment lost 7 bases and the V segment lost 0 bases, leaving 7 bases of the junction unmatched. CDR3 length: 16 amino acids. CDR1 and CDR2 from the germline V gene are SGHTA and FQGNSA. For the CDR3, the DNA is TGTGCCAGCAGCTTAGCGACAGGGGGGTCGCAACAGCCCCAGCATTTT. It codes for CASSLATGGSQQPQHF. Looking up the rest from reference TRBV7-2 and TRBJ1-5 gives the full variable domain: GAGVSQSPSNKVTEKGKDVELRCDPISGHTALYWYRQSLGQGLEFLIYFQGNSAPDKSGLPSDRFSAERTGGSVSTLTIQRTQQEDSAVYLCASSLATGGSQQPQHFGDGTRLSIL.

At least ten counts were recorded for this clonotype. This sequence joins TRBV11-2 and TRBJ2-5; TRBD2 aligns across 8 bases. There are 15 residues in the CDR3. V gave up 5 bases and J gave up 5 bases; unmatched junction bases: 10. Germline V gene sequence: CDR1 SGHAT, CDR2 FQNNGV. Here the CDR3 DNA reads TGTGCCAGCAGCGTTGGGACGACGGGGGGGGAGACCCAGTACTTC. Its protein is CASSVGTTGGETQYF.

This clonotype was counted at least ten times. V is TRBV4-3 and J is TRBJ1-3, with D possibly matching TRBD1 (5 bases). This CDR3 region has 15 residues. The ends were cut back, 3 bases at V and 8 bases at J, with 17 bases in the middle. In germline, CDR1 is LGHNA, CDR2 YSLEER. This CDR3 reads CASSQGDSLADTIYF. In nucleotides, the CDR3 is TGCGCCAGCAGCCAGGGCGACAGTCTAGCTGACACCATATATTTT.

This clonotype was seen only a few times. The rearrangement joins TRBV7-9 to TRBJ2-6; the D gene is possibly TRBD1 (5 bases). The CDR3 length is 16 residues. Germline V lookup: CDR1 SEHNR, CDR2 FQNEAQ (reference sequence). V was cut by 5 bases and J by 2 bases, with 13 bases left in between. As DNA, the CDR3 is TGTGCCAGCAGCCCGACGCAGGGTACTGGGGCCAACGTCCTGACTTTC. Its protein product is CASSPTQGTGANVLTF.

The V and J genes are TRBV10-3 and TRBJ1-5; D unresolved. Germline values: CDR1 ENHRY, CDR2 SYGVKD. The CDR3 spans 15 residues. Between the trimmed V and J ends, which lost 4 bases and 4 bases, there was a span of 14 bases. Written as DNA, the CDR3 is TGTGCCATCAGTGCAAACCCCGGGAATAATCAGCCCCAGCATTTT. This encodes CAISANPGNNQPQHF.

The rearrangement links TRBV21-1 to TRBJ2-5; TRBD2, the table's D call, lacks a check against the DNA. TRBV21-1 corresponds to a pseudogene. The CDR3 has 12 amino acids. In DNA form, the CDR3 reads TGTGCCGCCGCTCGGGGAGTAGAGACCCAGTACTTC. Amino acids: CAAARGVETQYF.

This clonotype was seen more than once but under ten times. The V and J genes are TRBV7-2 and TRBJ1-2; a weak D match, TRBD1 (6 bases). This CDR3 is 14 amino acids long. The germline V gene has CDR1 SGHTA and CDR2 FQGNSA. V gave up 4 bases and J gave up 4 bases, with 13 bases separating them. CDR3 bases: TGTGCCAGCAGCTCAACAGGGCAGGGCTATGGCTACACCTTC. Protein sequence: CASSSTGQGYGYTF.

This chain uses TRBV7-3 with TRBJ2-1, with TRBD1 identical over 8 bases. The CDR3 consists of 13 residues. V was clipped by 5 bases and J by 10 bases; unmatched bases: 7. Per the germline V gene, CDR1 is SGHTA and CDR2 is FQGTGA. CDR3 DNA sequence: TGTGCCAGCAGCCCTGGACAGGGATCCGAGCAGTTCTTC. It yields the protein CASSPGQGSEQFF. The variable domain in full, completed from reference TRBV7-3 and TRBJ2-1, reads GAGVSQTPSNKVTEKGKYVELRCDPISGHTALYWYRQSLGQGPEFLIYFQGTGAADDSGLPNDRFFAVRPEGSVSTLKIQRTERGDSAVYLCASSPGQGSEQFFGPGTRLTVL.

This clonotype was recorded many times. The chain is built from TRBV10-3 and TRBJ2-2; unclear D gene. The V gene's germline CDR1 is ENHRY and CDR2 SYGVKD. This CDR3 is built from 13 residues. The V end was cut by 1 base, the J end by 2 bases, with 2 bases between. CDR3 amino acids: CAISELNTGELFF. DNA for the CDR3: TGTGCCATCAGTGAGTTAAACACCGGGGAGCTGTTTTTT.

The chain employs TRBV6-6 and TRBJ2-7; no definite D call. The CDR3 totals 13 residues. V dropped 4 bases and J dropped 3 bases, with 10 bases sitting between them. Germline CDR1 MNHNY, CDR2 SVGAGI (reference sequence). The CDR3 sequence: CASSSETDYEQYF. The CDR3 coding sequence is TGTGCCAGCAGTTCAGAAACGGACTACGAGCAGTACTTC.